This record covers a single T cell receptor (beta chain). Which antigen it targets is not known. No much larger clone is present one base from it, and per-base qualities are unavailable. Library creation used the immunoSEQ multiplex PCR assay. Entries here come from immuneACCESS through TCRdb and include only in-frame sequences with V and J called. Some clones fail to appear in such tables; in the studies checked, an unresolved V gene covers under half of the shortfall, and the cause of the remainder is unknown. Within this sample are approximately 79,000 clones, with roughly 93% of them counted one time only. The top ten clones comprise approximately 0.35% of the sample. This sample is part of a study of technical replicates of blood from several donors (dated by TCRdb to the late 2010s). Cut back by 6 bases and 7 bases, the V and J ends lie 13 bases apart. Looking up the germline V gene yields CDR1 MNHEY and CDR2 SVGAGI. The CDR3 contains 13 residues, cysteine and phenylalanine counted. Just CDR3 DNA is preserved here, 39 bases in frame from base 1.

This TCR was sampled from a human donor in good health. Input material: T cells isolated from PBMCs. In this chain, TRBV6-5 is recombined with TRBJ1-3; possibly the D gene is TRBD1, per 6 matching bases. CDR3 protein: CASSRTGLNTIYF. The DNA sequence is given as TGTGCCAGCAGCCGTACAGGGTTGAACACCATATATTTT.